The 27 T cell receptor beta chains given below trace back to one sample, sequenced in a study of OX40 agonist ivuxolimab in advanced cancers. Using immunoSEQ multiplex PCR, the repertoire was profiled, and TCRdb retains in-frame clones only, with some absent. The table lists approximately 66,000 clones, approximately 86% of them singletons. The material was CD4+ or CD8+ T cells sorted from blood, obtained in a trial of the OX40 agonist ivuxolimab. These receptors all stem from an adult with an advanced solid tumor such as melanoma, head and neck, liver or kidney cancer.

The chain uses TRBV18 and TRBJ1-6, with D perhaps matching TRBD1 (5 bases). This CDR3 has 17 amino acids. Germline V gene data show CDR1 as KGHSH and CDR2 as LQKENI. Trimming pared 2 bases from V and 0 bases from J, leaving 11 bases between. The CDR3 DNA follows: TGTGCCAGCTCACCATTGGAGGGGAGCTCCTATAATTCACCCCTCCACTTT. It specifies CASSPLEGSSYNSPLHF. The full variable domain, in which reference TRBV18 and TRBJ1-6 provide the parts outside the CDR3, is NAGVMQNPRHLVRRRGQEARLRCSPMKGHSHVYWYRQLPEEGLKFMVYLQKENIIDESGMPKERFSAEFPKEGPSILRIQQVVRGDSAAYFCASSPLEGSSYNSPLHFGNGTRLTVT.

This clone was recorded once. The genes are TRBV19 and TRBJ1-3; D is uncertain. The CDR3 is made up of 13 amino acids. Germline CDR1 is LNHDA and CDR2 is SQIVND (reference sequence). V was trimmed by 11 bases and J by 0 bases, leaving 11 bases between them. This chain's CDR3 is CACGGISGNTIYF. CDR3 bases: TGTGCCTGCGGAGGGATCTCTGGAAACACCATATATTTT.

The rearrangement uses TRBV19 and TRBJ1-4; no definite D call. Trimming left V 8 bases short and J 1 base short, with 11 bases between. The germline gives CDR1 LNHDA, CDR2 SQIVND (reference sequence). The CDR3 loop spans 14 amino acids. CDR3 nucleotide sequence: TGTGCCAGTCGAAGGGTGGGAACTAATGAAAAACTGTTTTTT. Translating it yields CASRRVGTNEKLFF. The full variable domain, completed using reference TRBV19 and TRBJ1-4, is DGGITQSPKYLFRKEGQNVTLSCEQNLNHDAMYWYRQDPGQGLRLIYYSQIVNDFQKGDIAEGYSVSREKKESFPLTVTSAQKNPTAFYLCASRRVGTNEKLFFGSGTQLSVL.

The sample holds one count of this clone. The chain carries TRBV11-2 and TRBJ1-1; TRBD1 matches 8 bases. CDR1 SGHAT and CDR2 FQNNGV come from the germline V gene. This CDR3 is 18 amino acids long. Losses at the gene ends were 0 bases for V and 5 bases for J; bases not matched to a gene: 14. The CDR3 protein is CASSLDLGQGGVMTEAFF. In nucleotides, the CDR3 is TGTGCCAGCAGCTTAGATCTCGGACAGGGTGGCGTGATGACTGAAGCTTTCTTT.

The rearrangement joins TRBV7-8 to TRBJ1-1; 8 positions match TRBD1. This CDR3 is 13 amino acids long. The V and J ends lost 4 bases and 6 bases, in that order; junction bases with no gene match: 4. The germline V gene encodes CDR1 SGHVS and CDR2 FQNEAQ. For the CDR3, the DNA is TGTGCCAGCAGCTATCTCAGGGGGCCTGAAGCTTTCTTT. Amino acid sequence: CASSYLRGPEAFF.

The chain's CDR3 is CASSMAGGGKPQHF. Here the CDR3 DNA reads TGTGCCAGCAGCATGGCAGGGGGCGGAAAGCCCCAGCATTTT. The chain employs TRBV6-5 and TRBJ1-5; 8 nucleotides match TRBD1. The CDR3 has 14 amino acids. V was clipped by 6 bases and J by 8 bases; unmatched bases: 9. The germline gives CDR1 MNHEY, CDR2 SVGAGI.

The gene calls are TRBV7-6 and TRBJ2-2, with D hard to call. V was clipped by 4 bases and J by 1 base, with 10 bases between them. Germline V gene data show CDR1 as SGHVS and CDR2 as FNYEAQ. The CDR3 runs to 15 residues. CDR3 residues: CASSSGRLNTGELFF. In nucleotides, the CDR3 is TGTGCCAGCAGCTCGGGCAGGCTGAACACCGGGGAGCTGTTTTTT.

The V call is TRBV5-1, the J call TRBJ1-2; 11 bases match TRBD1. J gave up 5 bases and V 4 bases, and 7 bases lay outside the gene matches. The CDR3 contains 15 residues. In germline, CDR1 is SGHRS, CDR2 YFSETQ. In DNA form, the CDR3 reads TGCGCCAGCAGCATCGGGACAGGGGGAGGGTATGGCTACACCTTC. It specifies CASSIGTGGGYGYTF.

The chain couples TRBV11-2 to TRBJ1-2, with unresolved D. Trimming stripped 5 bases from V and 6 bases from J, with 16 bases between. The CDR3 loop spans 14 amino acids. Germline V gives CDR1 SGHAT, CDR2 FQNNGV. CDR3 nucleotides: TGTGCCAGCAGCCCTAAAAGGGATTCGGATGGCTACACCTTC. Translated, it gives CASSPKRDSDGYTF.

The chain carries TRBV18 and TRBJ1-5; D ambiguous. From germline, CDR1 is KGHSH and CDR2 LQKENI. V was trimmed by 4 bases and J by 4 bases, leaving 8 bases between them. The CDR3 has 13 amino acids. The CDR3, as DNA: TGTGCCAGCTCACTAGCGGGGAATCAGCCCCAGCATTTT. Protein: CASSLAGNQPQHF.

This chain uses TRBV2 with TRBJ2-4, with TRBD1 identical over 9 bases. The CDR3 is 13 residues long. Germline CDR1 SNHLY, CDR2 FYNNEI. With 6 bases clipped from V and 4 bases from J, the junction kept 1 base outside the gene matches. The CDR3 DNA reads TGTGCCAGCAGGGGACAGGGTAAAAACATTCAGTACTTC. The encoded protein is CASRGQGKNIQYF.

This clone was found once. The rearrangement uses TRBV18 and TRBJ1-2, with a weak D call TRBD1 (6 bases). The V gene's germline CDR1 is KGHSH and CDR2 LQKENI. V shed 4 bases and J shed 5 bases, with 17 bases lying between them. The CDR3 is made up of 15 amino acids. The CDR3 here is CASSLAAGHGYGYTF. CDR3 bases: TGTGCCAGCTCACTAGCAGCGGGACATGGGTATGGCTACACCTTC.

The V gene is TRBV10-3, the J gene TRBJ1-6, with D uncertain. This CDR3 has 14 residues. Germline assignment: CDR1 ENHRY and CDR2 SYGVKD. V was cut by 9 bases and J by 7 bases, with 16 bases left in between. CDR3 in DNA: TGTGCCATAGGTAGTACAGCGAACAATTCACCCCTCCACTTT. This encodes CAIGSTANNSPLHF.

The chain has TRBV19 and TRBJ1-2, with D tentatively TRBD1 (5 bases). The CDR3 is 18 amino acids. Per the germline V gene, CDR1 is LNHDA and CDR2 is SQIVND (reference sequence). V was shortened by 4 bases and J by 2 bases, with 23 bases between the two germline ends. In DNA form, the CDR3 reads TGTGCCAGTAGTACCATTCCTATCCGACAGCGAACCAACTATGGCTACACCTTC. Translated: CASSTIPIRQRTNYGYTF.

The V and J genes are TRBV7-2 and TRBJ1-2, with TRBD1 matching 7 bases. The J segment lost 9 bases and the V segment lost 6 bases, leaving 13 bases of the junction unmatched. This CDR3 is built from 14 residues. From germline, CDR1 is SGHTA and CDR2 FQGNSA. The CDR3 spells CASSSDRDSISYTF. The CDR3, as DNA: TGTGCCAGCAGTTCTGACAGGGATTCAATTAGCTACACCTTC. Using reference TRBV7-2 and TRBJ1-2 for the parts outside the CDR3, the full variable domain is GAGVSQSPSNKVTEKGKDVELRCDPISGHTALYWYRQSLGQGLEFLIYFQGNSAPDKSGLPSDRFSAERTGGSVSTLTIQRTQQEDSAVYLCASSSDRDSISYTFGSGTRLTVV.

The chain employs TRBV2 and TRBJ2-4; TRBD1 matches at 7 bases. Germline V gene data show CDR1 as SNHLY and CDR2 as FYNNEI. There are 15 residues in the CDR3. With V trimmed by 5 bases and J by 0 bases, 4 bases remained unmatched. The CDR3 loop is CASSQQGLAKNIQYF. The CDR3 DNA reads as TGTGCCAGCAGTCAACAGGGGTTAGCCAAAAACATTCAGTACTTC.

This chain links TRBV10-1 with TRBJ2-7; no clear D gene. The CDR3 consists of 14 residues. Germline loops: CDR1 WNHNN, CDR2 SYGVQD (reference sequence). V lost 6 bases and J 7 bases, leaving 19 bases between the germline ends. CDR3 in amino acids: CASSKTVTVGEQYF. In DNA form, the CDR3 reads TGCGCCAGCAGCAAAACGGTCACCGTGGGTGAGCAGTACTTC.

This rearrangement joins TRBV5-1 to TRBJ2-2; D gene uncertain. Germline CDR1 and CDR2: SGHRS and YFSETQ. V dropped 0 bases and J dropped 5 bases, with 8 bases sitting between them. This CDR3 has 14 residues. In DNA form, the CDR3 reads TGCGCCAGCAGCTTGGCCCGGGCTACCGGGGAGCTGTTTTTT. Its protein is CASSLARATGELFF.

The chain couples TRBV5-1 to TRBJ2-3, with D tentatively TRBD2 (5 bases). The CDR3 has 13 residues. Germline V gives CDR1 SGHRS, CDR2 YFSETQ. V lost 0 bases and J lost 10, with 12 bases in between. The CDR3 coding sequence is TGCGCCAGCAGCTTGGGTCCCGGGGTTTCGCAGTATTTT. Protein: CASSLGPGVSQYF. The full variable domain, with the rest looked up from reference TRBV5-1 and TRBJ2-3, is KAGVTQTPRYLIKTRGQQVTLSCSPISGHRSVSWYQQTPGQGLQFLFEYFSETQRNKGNFPGRFSGRQFSNSRSEMNVSTLELGDSALYLCASSLGPGVSQYFGPGTRLTVL.

The chain joins TRBV7-3 to TRBJ2-3; tentatively, D is TRBD1 or TRBD2 (6 bases each). The CDR3 is made up of 13 amino acids. The germline V gene has CDR1 SGHTA and CDR2 FQGTGA. V dropped 4 bases and J dropped 5 bases, with 10 bases sitting between them. This CDR3 reads CASSSEGVDTQYF. The CDR3 DNA reads TGTGCCAGCAGCTCGGAGGGGGTAGATACGCAGTATTTT.

The chain combines TRBV14 with TRBJ2-5; D uncertain. V lost 2 bases, J lost 5 bases, and 3 bases lay in between. Per the germline V gene, CDR1 is SGHDN and CDR2 is FVKESK. The CDR3 length is 11 residues. For the CDR3, the DNA is TGTGCCAGCAGCCAATCCGAGACCCAGTACTTC. Translated, it gives CASSQSETQYF.

The chain couples TRBV11-3 to TRBJ2-5; D is possibly TRBD1 or TRBD2 (6 bases each). CDR1 and CDR2 from the germline V gene are SGHNT and YENEEA. Trimming took off 1 base at V and 1 base at J, with 10 bases between the two ends. The CDR3 covers 15 residues. Written as DNA, the CDR3 is TGTGCCAGCAGCTTAGTGTGGGGGGCCCAAGAGACCCAGTACTTC. It is translated as CASSLVWGAQETQYF. Together with reference TRBV11-3 and TRBJ2-5, the CDR3 gives the full variable domain: EAGVVQSPRYKIIEKKQPVAFWCNPISGHNTLYWYLQNLGQGPELLIRYENEEAVDDSQLPKDRFSAERLKGVDSTLKIQPAELGDSAVYLCASSLVWGAQETQYFGPGTRLLVL.

The rearrangement joins TRBV10-3 to TRBJ1-3; D may be TRBD1 (5 bases). V was cut by 6 bases and J by 2 bases, with 8 bases left in between. The germline V gene has CDR1 ENHRY and CDR2 SYGVKD. This CDR3 has 13 amino acids. CDR3 residues: CAIRGVAGNTIYF. The CDR3 bases are TGTGCCATCAGGGGGGTAGCTGGAAACACCATATATTTT.

V is TRBV15 and J is TRBJ2-7; D is ambiguous. This CDR3 spans 13 amino acids. Germline-derived CDR1 and CDR2 are LNHNV and YYDKDF (reference sequence). Between the trimmed V and J ends, which lost 3 bases and 0 bases, there was a span of 6 bases. The CDR3 here is CATSRSDSYEQYF. The CDR3 nucleotides read TGTGCCACCAGCAGGTCGGACTCCTACGAGCAGTACTTC.

The chain employs TRBV25-1 and TRBJ2-2; D is unresolved. The CDR3 consists of 13 residues. Trimming took 6 bases from V and 2 from J, leaving 7 bases between them. Germline V gene data show CDR1 as MGHDK and CDR2 as SYGVNS. The DNA of the CDR3 is TGTGCCAGCAGGGAAGAAAACACCGGGGAGCTGTTTTTT. Protein sequence: CASREENTGELFF.

This sequence joins TRBV30 and TRBJ1-2, with D perhaps TRBD1 (5 bases). In germline, CDR1 is GTSNPN, CDR2 SVGIG (reference sequence). The CDR3 loop spans 14 amino acids. The V gene lost 3 bases and the J gene lost 5 bases, with 16 bases spanning the gap. The CDR3 DNA reads as TGTGCCTGGAGCACGGGGCAGGCACTATATGGCTACACCTTC. The encoded protein is CAWSTGQALYGYTF. The full variable domain, completed using reference TRBV30 and TRBJ1-2, is SQTIHQWPATLVQPVGSPLSLECTVEGTSNPNLYWYRQAAGRGLQLLFYSVGIGQISSEVPQNLSASRPQDRQFILSSKKLLLSDSGFYLCAWSTGQALYGYTFGSGTRLTVV.

The genes are TRBV6-1 and TRBJ2-4; 7 bases map to TRBD1. The CDR3 has 14 amino acids. Losses at the gene ends were 6 bases for V and 3 bases for J; bases not matched to a gene: 5. Germline CDR1 and CDR2: MNHNS and SASEGT. The CDR3 coding sequence is TGTGCCAGCAGACCAAACAGGGGCAAAAACATTCAGTACTTC. Its protein product is CASRPNRGKNIQYF.